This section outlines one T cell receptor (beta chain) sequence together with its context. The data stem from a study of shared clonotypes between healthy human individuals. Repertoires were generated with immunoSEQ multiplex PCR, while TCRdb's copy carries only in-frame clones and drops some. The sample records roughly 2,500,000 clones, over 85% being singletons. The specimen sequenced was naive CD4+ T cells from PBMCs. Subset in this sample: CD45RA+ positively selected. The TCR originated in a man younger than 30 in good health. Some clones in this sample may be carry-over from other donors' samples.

The CDR3 bases are TGTGCCAGCAGCGGTAACCGAGGTCGGAACACCATATATTTT. This gives the protein CASSGNRGRNTIYF. The J gene is TRBJ1-3, the V gene TRBV11-2; D not resolved. This CDR3 spans 14 amino acids. Germline V CDR1 and CDR2: SGHAT, FQNNGV. Trimming removed 5 bases at V and 7 bases at J, with 15 bases between.